Following are 24 T cell receptor beta chains from one sample sequenced in a study of T cell responses to AZD1222 COVID-19 vaccine. The table came from immunoSEQ multiplex PCR; TCRdb's copy has only in-frame clones and leaves some out. The sample includes about 180,000 clones, 85% to 95% of them seen just once. Sequences were derived from peripheral blood, sampled 28 days after the second dose of the MenACWY control vaccine. The receptors stem from an adult who received the MenACWY meningococcal vaccine as a control.

This clone was seen only once. J is TRBJ2-3 and V is TRBV7-9; 7 nucleotides agree with TRBD1. This CDR3 comprises 17 residues. Germline V gives CDR1 SEHNR, CDR2 FQNEAQ (reference sequence). The V and J ends lost 3 bases and 1 base, in that order; junction bases with no gene match: 10. CDR3 coding DNA: TGTGCCAGCAGCTTCCACCCGACAGGGATCGGCACAGATACGCAGTATTTT. It yields the protein CASSFHPTGIGTDTQYF.

The rearrangement joins TRBV2 to TRBJ2-3; 10 bases are shared with TRBD2. V dropped 11 bases and J dropped 5; count of bases not matched to a gene: 7. The CDR3 consists of 13 residues. The germline V gene encodes CDR1 SNHLY and CDR2 FYNNEI. CDR3 DNA sequence: TGTGCCGCTAGACTAGCGGGCGTAGATACGCAGTATTTT. Protein product: CAARLAGVDTQYF.

The chain recombines TRBV6-4 with TRBJ1-1, with D unclear. The V end lost 6 bases, the J end lost 1 base, and 0 bases lay between the germline ends. The CDR3 runs 10 residues. From germline, CDR1 is MRHNA and CDR2 SNTAGT. The CDR3 spells CASRNTEAFF. The CDR3 DNA reads TGTGCCAGCAGGAACACTGAAGCTTTCTTT.

This chain links TRBV11-1 with TRBJ2-7; tentative D call: TRBD1 (6 bases). CDR3 length: 13 residues. Trimming took off 5 bases at V and 5 bases at J, with 13 bases between the two ends. Germline V lookup: CDR1 SGHAT, CDR2 FQDESV (reference sequence). The CDR3 DNA reads as TGTGCCAGCAGCCCAGGACAGAGAAACGAGCAGTACTTC. Translating gives CASSPGQRNEQYF.

Here the CDR3 reads CASNRGTPSEKLFF. Here the CDR3 DNA reads TGTGCCAGCAACCGGGGGACACCGTCCGAAAAACTGTTTTTT. V usage is TRBV9 and J usage is TRBJ1-4; D may be TRBD1 (6 bases). Germline V CDR1 and CDR2: SGDLS, YYNGEE. Trimming took 6 bases from V and 8 from J, leaving 17 bases between them. This CDR3 has 14 amino acids. Combining the CDR3 with reference TRBV9 and TRBJ1-4 gives the whole variable domain DSGVTQTPKHLITATGQRVTLRCSPRSGDLSVYWYQQSLDQGLQFLIQYYNGEERAKGNILERFSAQQFPDLHSELNLSSLELGDSALYFCASNRGTPSEKLFFGSGTQLSVL.

The rearrangement joins TRBV11-2 to TRBJ2-1; maybe TRBD2 (7 bases). Trimming pared 1 base from V and 7 bases from J, leaving 11 bases between. There are 14 residues in the CDR3. Per the germline V gene, CDR1 is SGHAT and CDR2 is FQNNGV. CDR3 protein: CASSLVAGANEQFF. DNA for the CDR3: TGTGCCAGCAGCTTAGTCGCGGGGGCAAATGAGCAGTTCTTC. Based on the CDR3 plus reference TRBV11-2 and TRBJ2-1, the full variable domain is EAGVAQSPRYKIIEKRQSVAFWCNPISGHATLYWYQQILGQGPKLLIQFQNNGVVDDSQLPKDRFSAERLKGVDSTLKIQPAKLEDSAVYLCASSLVAGANEQFFGPGTRLTVL.

CDR3 coding DNA: TGTGCCAGCAGTTTAAGTCAGGGACACAACAATCAGCCCCAGCATTTT. It specifies CASSLSQGHNNQPQHF. V is TRBV28 and J is TRBJ1-5; D may be TRBD1 (6 bases). The CDR3 spans 16 residues. Between the trimmed V and J ends, which lost 2 bases and 3 bases, there was a span of 14 bases. Germline values: CDR1 MDHEN, CDR2 SYDVKM.

The J gene is TRBJ1-1, the V gene TRBV29-1; no reliable D call. V gave up 0 bases and J gave up 4 bases, with 15 bases separating them. Germline assignment: CDR1 SQVTM and CDR2 ANQGSEA. The CDR3 has 15 residues. For the CDR3, the DNA is TGCAGCGTTGAAGATTGGGATGGGGTGTTCACTGAAGCTTTCTTT. Translating it yields CSVEDWDGVFTEAFF.

The chain joins TRBV7-9 to TRBJ1-6; possible D gene TRBD1, 6 bases. There are 15 residues in the CDR3. Per germline, CDR1 SEHNR and CDR2 FQNEAQ (reference sequence). V shed 3 bases and J shed 7 bases, with 13 bases lying between them. The CDR3 coding sequence is TGTGCCAGCAGCTTTAAGGGCCAGGGGAATTCACCCCTCCACTTT. It translates to CASSFKGQGNSPLHF.

The chain couples TRBV18 to TRBJ1-1; D possibly corresponds to TRBD1 (5 bases). The V gene's germline CDR1 is KGHSH and CDR2 LQKENI. The CDR3 runs to 16 residues. Between the trimmed V and J ends, which lost 3 bases and 5 bases, there was a span of 19 bases. In nucleotides, the CDR3 is TGTGCCAGCTCACCGAGAAGTCCGACGGGGGGGACTGAAGCTTTCTTT. It is translated as CASSPRSPTGGTEAFF.

This clone appeared a few times. This chain links TRBV19 with TRBJ2-3; the match to TRBD2 covers 10 bases. The CDR3 runs to 16 residues. V lost 1 base, J lost 1 base, and 2 bases stayed unmatched. CDR1 is LNHDA and CDR2 is SQIVND in the germline V gene (reference sequence). For the CDR3, the DNA is TGTGCCAGTAGTATAGGAACTAGCGGGGGCACAGATACGCAGTATTTT. It translates to CASSIGTSGGTDTQYF.

The chain recombines TRBV5-1 with TRBJ1-1, with 8 nucleotides matching TRBD1. The germline gives CDR1 SGHRS, CDR2 YFSETQ. The junction had 6 bases not matched to a gene; V was cut back by 5 bases and J by 12 bases. The CDR3 sequence is 11 residues long. The CDR3 nucleotides are TGCGCCAGCAGACCGGACAGGGATACTTTCTTT. It yields the protein CASRPDRDTFF.

J is TRBJ2-1 and V is TRBV24-1, with D unresolved. With 2 bases removed from V and 0 bases from J, the gap between germline ends came to 16 bases. CDR3 length: 18 amino acids. From germline, CDR1 is KGHDR and CDR2 SFDVKD. CDR3 in amino acids: CATSDYRHHRVSYNEQFF. The CDR3, as DNA: TGTGCCACCAGTGATTACAGACACCACCGCGTCTCCTACAATGAGCAGTTCTTC.

This chain uses TRBV5-1 with TRBJ1-4; TRBD1 matches 7 bases. V dropped 4 bases and J dropped 5; count of bases not matched to a gene: 5. Germline CDR1 is SGHRS and CDR2 is YFSETQ. The CDR3 spans 14 residues. CDR3 loop: CASSLGQMNEKLFF. The CDR3 coding sequence is TGCGCCAGCAGCCTGGGACAGATGAATGAAAAACTGTTTTTT.

The chain recombines TRBV7-9 with TRBJ1-5, with 7 bases identical to TRBD1. CDR1 is SEHNR and CDR2 is FQNEAQ in the germline V gene (reference sequence). The junction had 3 bases not matched to a gene; V was cut back by 5 bases and J by 5 bases. The CDR3 extends over 13 amino acids. The CDR3, as DNA: TGTGCCAGCAGCCGGGACAGCTATCAGCCCCAGCATTTT. Translated, it gives CASSRDSYQPQHF.

The chain couples TRBV6-5 to TRBJ2-1; 7 bases agree with TRBD2. The junction had 8 bases not matched to a gene; V was cut back by 7 bases and J by 8 bases. Germline CDR1 and CDR2: MNHEY and SVGAGI. CDR3 length: 13 residues. The CDR3 here is CASIHHTSDEQFF. The CDR3 DNA reads TGTGCCAGCATCCATCATACTAGCGATGAGCAGTTCTTC.

V usage is TRBV7-9 and J usage is TRBJ2-7; D is undetermined. There are 11 residues in the CDR3. V dropped 8 bases and J dropped 1 base, with 6 bases sitting between them. Germline CDR1 and CDR2: SEHNR and FQNEAQ (reference sequence). The CDR3 region is CASGSSYEQYF. The CDR3 region has the DNA TGTGCCAGCGGTAGTTCCTACGAGCAGTACTTC.

The rearrangement uses TRBV3-1 (or the pseudogene TRBV3-2) and TRBJ1-1; 9 bases agree with TRBD1. This CDR3 region has 14 residues. Trimming removed 6 bases from V and 8 bases from J; junction bases left unmatched: 10. CDR1 and CDR2 (germline): LGHDT, YNNKEL (reference sequence). The chain's CDR3 is CASRQRDRVSEAFF. The CDR3 DNA sequence: TGTGCCAGCAGACAGAGGGACAGGGTATCGGAAGCTTTCTTT.

This chain links TRBV12-3 or TRBV12-4 with TRBJ2-3; 7 bases align to TRBD2. CDR3 length: 11 residues. The ends lost 8 bases at V and 5 bases at J; junction bases unmatched: 1. The CDR3 loop is CASGEGDTQYF. DNA for the CDR3: TGTGCCAGCGGGGAGGGAGATACGCAGTATTTT.

The V gene is TRBV5-4, the J gene TRBJ1-2, with 9 bases aligning to TRBD1. CDR1 is SGHNT, CDR2 YYREEE, per germline (reference sequence). J gave up 5 bases and V 6 bases, and 8 bases lay outside the gene matches. There are 14 residues in the CDR3. This CDR3 reads CASNRQGEGYGYTF. CDR3 bases: TGTGCCAGCAACCGACAGGGGGAGGGGTATGGCTACACCTTC. Full variable domain (missing parts from reference TRBV5-4 and TRBJ1-2): ETGVTQSPTHLIKTRGQQVTLRCSSQSGHNTVSWYQQALGQGPQFIFQYYREEENGRGNFPPRFSGLQFPNYSSELNVNALELDDSALYLCASNRQGEGYGYTFGSGTRLTVV.

The chain employs TRBV6-6 and TRBJ1-6, with a weak D call TRBD1 (5 bases). V lost 2 bases and J 10 bases, leaving 9 bases between the germline ends. The CDR3 has 13 amino acids. The germline V gene has CDR1 MNHNY and CDR2 SVGAGI (reference sequence). The CDR3 protein is CASSYEGPSPLHF. CDR3 sequence (DNA): TGTGCCAGCAGTTACGAGGGGCCGTCACCCCTCCACTTT.

The chain carries TRBV19 and TRBJ1-2; weak D call: TRBD1 (5 bases). The CDR3 has 15 residues. The V end lost 5 bases, the J end lost 4 bases, and 17 bases lay between the germline ends. The germline V gene has CDR1 LNHDA and CDR2 SQIVND (reference sequence). The CDR3 DNA reads TGTGCCAGTAGTGTTCAGGGCGCCCCAGGCTATGGCTACACCTTC. Protein product: CASSVQGAPGYGYTF.

V gene TRBV19 combines with J gene TRBJ1-4; 12 bases align to TRBD1. Germline V gene sequence: CDR1 LNHDA, CDR2 SQIVND (reference sequence). V shed 4 bases and J 2 bases; nucleotides not matched to a gene: 2. The CDR3 runs 16 residues. CDR3 coding DNA: TGTGCCAGTAGTAGGGGACAGGGGGCGACTAATGAAAAACTGTTTTTT. Translating gives CASSRGQGATNEKLFF.

V gene TRBV10-3 combines with J gene TRBJ1-1; 9 bases match TRBD1. The trim removed 7 bases at V and 6 bases at J, leaving 9 bases unmatched. Germline lookup yields CDR1 ENHRY and CDR2 SYGVKD. This CDR3 spans 14 amino acids. As DNA, the CDR3 is TGTGCCATCAAGCTGACAGGGGGAAACGCTGAAGCTTTCTTT. Translated: CAIKLTGGNAEAFF.